These 19 T cell receptor beta chains originate from one sample sequenced in a study of T cell responses to AZD1222 COVID-19 vaccine. TCRdb's copy holds only in-frame clones and misses some; the assay was immunoSEQ multiplex PCR. The table shows some 180,000 clones, with 80% to 90% occurring only once. The source was peripheral blood, collected on day 0 of AZD1222 vaccination. The receptors originated from an adult in good health.

The V gene is TRBV18, the J gene TRBJ2-7; 10 positions match TRBD1. Losses at the gene ends were 4 bases for V and 4 bases for J; bases not matched to a gene: 13. Germline V gene lookup returns CDR1 KGHSH and CDR2 LQKENI. This CDR3 has 17 residues. The CDR3 is CASSLRTGTGVRYEQYF. CDR3 DNA: TGTGCCAGCTCACTGCGAACCGGGACAGGGGTTAGGTACGAGCAGTACTTC.

V gene TRBV5-1 combines with J gene TRBJ1-5; no definite D call. Deletions cut 2 bases from V and 4 bases from J, with 10 bases between. The germline V gene encodes CDR1 SGHRS and CDR2 YFSETQ. The CDR3 has 14 residues. The CDR3 sequence is CASSFSGDNQPQHF. The CDR3, as DNA: TGCGCCAGCAGCTTCTCTGGGGATAATCAGCCCCAGCATTTT.

This clone was seen a single time. Here the CDR3 reads CASSPRDRNTEAFF. CDR3 sequence (DNA): TGTGCCAGCTCACCCCGGGACAGGAACACTGAAGCTTTCTTT. The chain combines TRBV18 with TRBJ1-1; TRBD1 matches 7 bases. The CDR3 covers 14 residues. The J segment lost 1 base and the V segment lost 3 bases, leaving 2 bases of the junction unmatched. Germline loops: CDR1 KGHSH, CDR2 LQKENI.

The chain carries TRBV18 and TRBJ1-1; tentative D call: TRBD1 (5 bases). This CDR3 contains 14 residues. V was shortened by 3 bases and J by 5 bases, with 13 bases between the two germline ends. The germline gives CDR1 KGHSH, CDR2 LQKENI. CDR3 in amino acids: CASSPADRATEAFF. The DNA of the CDR3 is TGTGCCAGCTCACCGGCAGACAGAGCGACTGAAGCTTTCTTT.

The chain joins TRBV23-1 to TRBJ1-2; D gene ambiguous. TRBV23-1 falls under the ORF class, with uncertain function. The CDR3 runs to 15 residues. V shed 6 bases and J shed 2 bases, with 16 bases lying between them. The CDR3 loop reads CASSPTPDGNYGYTF. The CDR3 DNA is TGCGCCAGCAGCCCTACTCCGGACGGGAACTATGGCTACACCTTC.

The chain uses TRBV11-2 and TRBJ2-1, with unresolved D. Germline V gene data show CDR1 as SGHAT and CDR2 as FQNNGV. The CDR3 has 15 residues. V shed 1 base and J shed 5 bases, with 12 bases lying between them. The CDR3 DNA follows: TGTGCCAGCAGCTTAGTACTGGCGGTACACAATGAGCAGTTCTTC. Its protein product is CASSLVLAVHNEQFF.

The chain uses TRBV3-1 (or the pseudogene TRBV3-2) and TRBJ1-4; D call uncertain. V was trimmed by 1 base and J by 7 bases, leaving 16 bases between them. CDR3 length: 16 amino acids. In germline, CDR1 is LGHDT, CDR2 YNNKEL (reference sequence). CDR3 bases: TGTGCCAGCAGCCAAGCCCAACCTACTCGGAGTGAAAAACTGTTTTTT. Its protein product is CASSQAQPTRSEKLFF.

The chain recombines TRBV5-1 with TRBJ2-7; perhaps TRBD1 as D (6 bases). The V and J ends lost 2 bases and 3 bases respectively, with 12 bases between them. The CDR3 has 14 residues. Germline CDR1 and CDR2: SGHRS and YFSETQ. The DNA for the CDR3 is TGCGCCAGCAGCTTCTCTGACAGGCTCTACGAGCAGTACTTC. Protein: CASSFSDRLYEQYF.

The J gene is TRBJ1-1, the V gene TRBV4-3; D possibly corresponds to TRBD1 (5 bases). Looked up from germline, CDR1 is LGHNA and CDR2 is YSLEER. The CDR3 consists of 14 residues. The V end was cut by 0 bases, the J end by 8 bases, with 13 bases between. The DNA for the CDR3 is TGCGCCAGCAGCCAAGATCGTAAGGGGCCCGAAGCTTTCTTT. This encodes CASSQDRKGPEAFF.

V usage is TRBV28 and J usage is TRBJ2-7; 13 nucleotides align to TRBD2. This CDR3 spans 18 amino acids. CDR1 MDHEN and CDR2 SYDVKM come from the germline V gene. The trim removed 7 bases at V and 6 bases at J, leaving 18 bases unmatched. The CDR3 DNA reads as TGTGCCAGCACCCCCCCAGGGAGACTAGCGGGAGGCATGACCGAGCAGTACTTC. The encoded protein is CASTPPGRLAGGMTEQYF.

The genes are TRBV7-8 and TRBJ2-5; D is undetermined. Germline V gene sequence: CDR1 SGHVS, CDR2 FQNEAQ. The CDR3 totals 13 residues. With 2 bases removed from V and 2 bases from J, the gap between germline ends came to 6 bases. Here the CDR3 DNA reads TGTGCCAGCAGCTTACAGTTTCAAGAGACCCAGTACTTC. It is translated as CASSLQFQETQYF. The full variable domain, rest sourced from reference TRBV7-8 and TRBJ2-5, is GAGVSQSPRYKVAKRGQDVALRCDPISGHVSLFWYQQALGQGPEFLTYFQNEAQLDKSGLPSDRFFAERPEGSVSTLKIQRTQQEDSAVYLCASSLQFQETQYFGPGTRLLVL.

The chain has TRBV5-6 and TRBJ2-1; TRBD2 matches at 8 bases. Germline V gene data show CDR1 as SGHDT and CDR2 as YYEEEE. The CDR3 has 15 residues. The J segment lost 3 bases and the V segment lost 2 bases, leaving 4 bases of the junction unmatched. This CDR3 is CASSFRLAGYNEQFF. Here the CDR3 DNA reads TGTGCCAGCAGCTTTAGGCTAGCGGGCTACAATGAGCAGTTCTTC. Supplemented by reference TRBV5-6 and TRBJ2-1, the full variable domain reads DAGVTQSPTHLIKTRGQQVTLRCSPKSGHDTVSWYQQALGQGPQFIFQYYEEEERQRGNFPDRFSGHQFPNYSSELNVNALLLGDSALYLCASSFRLAGYNEQFFGPGTRLTVL.

J is TRBJ2-5 and V is TRBV11-2; D is ambiguous. The CDR3 loop spans 16 amino acids. CDR1 is SGHAT and CDR2 is FQNNGV in the germline V gene. Trimming shortened V by 0 bases and J by 7 bases, and 18 bases separated the two germline ends. The CDR3 nucleotides are TGTGCCAGCAGCTTAGATCGCATCAGTTCGGGCGGGACCCAGTACTTC. This codes for CASSLDRISSGGTQYF.

This clone was observed once. This chain uses TRBV6-2 or TRBV6-3 with TRBJ2-7; D is possibly TRBD2 (6 bases). V was trimmed by 5 bases and J by 2 bases, leaving 10 bases between them. The CDR3 is 13 amino acids. CDR1 and CDR2 (germline): MNHEY, SVGEGT. The CDR3 DNA reads as TGTGCCAGCAGTCTCGGGACTCCCTACGAGCAGTACTTC. Amino acids: CASSLGTPYEQYF.

This rearrangement joins TRBV6-5 to TRBJ1-5, with 10 bases that match TRBD1. The CDR3 extends over 15 amino acids. In germline, CDR1 is MNHEY, CDR2 SVGAGI. V dropped 6 bases and J dropped 4; count of bases not matched to a gene: 6. CDR3 in DNA: TGTGCCAGCAGAAGCAGGACAGGGGGGAATCAGCCCCAGCATTTT. It yields the protein CASRSRTGGNQPQHF.

This chain uses TRBV6-4 with TRBJ2-2; D is unresolved. Trimming took 5 bases from V and 1 from J, leaving 8 bases between them. The CDR3 extends over 14 amino acids. Germline CDR1 is MRHNA and CDR2 is SNTAGT. CDR3 region: CASSPRGNTGELFF. The CDR3 bases are TGTGCCAGCAGTCCCAGAGGGAACACCGGGGAGCTGTTTTTT.

The chain uses TRBV6-5 and TRBJ1-6; D not certain. V gave up 0 bases and J gave up 6 bases, with 3 bases separating them. Germline V gives CDR1 MNHEY, CDR2 SVGAGI. This CDR3 spans 13 amino acids. In DNA form, the CDR3 reads TGTGCCAGCAGTTACTCGTTTAATTCACCCCTCCACTTT. It yields the protein CASSYSFNSPLHF.

As regards this clone: Other DNA variants within this sample encode the same CDR3. The genes are TRBV18 and TRBJ1-5; D remains ambiguous. The V end lost 3 bases, the J end lost 4 bases, and 7 bases lay between the germline ends. Looked up from germline, CDR1 is KGHSH and CDR2 is LQKENI. The CDR3 totals 13 residues. The CDR3 sequence is CASSPGLNQPQHF. DNA of the CDR3: TGTGCCAGCTCACCGGGCCTTAATCAGCCCCAGCATTTT.

The gene calls are TRBV19 and TRBJ1-1; D ambiguous. This CDR3 is built from 15 residues. V was trimmed by 5 bases and J by 4 bases, leaving 17 bases between them. In germline, CDR1 is LNHDA, CDR2 SQIVND (reference sequence). CDR3 amino acids: CASSPYMVVGTEAFF. DNA of the CDR3: TGTGCCAGTAGTCCCTACATGGTCGTTGGCACTGAAGCTTTCTTT.